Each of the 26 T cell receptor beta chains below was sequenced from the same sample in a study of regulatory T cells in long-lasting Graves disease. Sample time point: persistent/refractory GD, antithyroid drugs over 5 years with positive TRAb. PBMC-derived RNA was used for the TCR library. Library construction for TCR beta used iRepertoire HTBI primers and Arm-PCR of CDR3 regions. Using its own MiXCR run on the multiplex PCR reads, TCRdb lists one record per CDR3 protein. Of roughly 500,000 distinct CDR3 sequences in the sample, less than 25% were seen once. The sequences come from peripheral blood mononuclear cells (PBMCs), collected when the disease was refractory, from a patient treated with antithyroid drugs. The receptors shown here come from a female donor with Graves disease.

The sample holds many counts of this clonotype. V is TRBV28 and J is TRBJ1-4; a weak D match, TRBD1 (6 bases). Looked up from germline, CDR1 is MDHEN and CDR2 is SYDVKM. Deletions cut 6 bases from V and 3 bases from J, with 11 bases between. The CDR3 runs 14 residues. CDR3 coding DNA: TGTGCCAGCAGCCAGGGGAAGGCTAATGAAAAACTGTTTTTT. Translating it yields CASSQGKANEKLFF.

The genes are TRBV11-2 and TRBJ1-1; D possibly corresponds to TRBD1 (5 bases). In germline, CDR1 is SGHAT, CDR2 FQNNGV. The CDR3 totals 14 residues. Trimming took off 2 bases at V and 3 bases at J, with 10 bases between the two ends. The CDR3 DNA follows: TGTGCCAGCAGCTTATCCGGGGGGTACACTGAAGCTTTCTTT. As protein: CASSLSGGYTEAFF.

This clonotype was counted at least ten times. DNA for the CDR3: TGTGCCAGCTCACCCTTGTACCAAGAGACCCAGTACTTC. This encodes CASSPLYQETQYF. The chain employs TRBV18 and TRBJ2-5; D gene unclear. The germline CDR1 and CDR2 sequences are KGHSH and LQKENI. V lost 3 bases and J 0 bases, leaving 5 bases between the germline ends. The CDR3 is 13 residues long.

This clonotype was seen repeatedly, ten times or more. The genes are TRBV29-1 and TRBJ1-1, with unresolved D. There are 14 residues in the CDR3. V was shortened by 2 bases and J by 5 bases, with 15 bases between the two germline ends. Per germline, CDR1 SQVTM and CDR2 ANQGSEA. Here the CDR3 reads CSVELRRGRTEAFF. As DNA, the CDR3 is TGCAGCGTTGAATTGCGGCGGGGAAGGACTGAAGCTTTCTTT.

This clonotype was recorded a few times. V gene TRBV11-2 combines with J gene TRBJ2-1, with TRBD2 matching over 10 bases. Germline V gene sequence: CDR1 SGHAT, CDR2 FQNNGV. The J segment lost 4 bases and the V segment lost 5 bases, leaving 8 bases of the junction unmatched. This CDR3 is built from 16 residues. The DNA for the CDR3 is TGTGCCAGCAGCCCTCGACTAGCGGGCCATTACAATGAGCAGTTCTTC. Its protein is CASSPRLAGHYNEQFF.

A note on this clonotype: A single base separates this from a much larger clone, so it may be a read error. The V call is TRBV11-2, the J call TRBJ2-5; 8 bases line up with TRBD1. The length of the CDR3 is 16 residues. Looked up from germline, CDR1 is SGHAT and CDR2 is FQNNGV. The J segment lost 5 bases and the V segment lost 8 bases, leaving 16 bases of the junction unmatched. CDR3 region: CASGLKTGALGETQYF. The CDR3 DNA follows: TGTGCCAGCGGCCTAAAGACAGGGGCCCTCGGGGAGACCCAGTACTTC.

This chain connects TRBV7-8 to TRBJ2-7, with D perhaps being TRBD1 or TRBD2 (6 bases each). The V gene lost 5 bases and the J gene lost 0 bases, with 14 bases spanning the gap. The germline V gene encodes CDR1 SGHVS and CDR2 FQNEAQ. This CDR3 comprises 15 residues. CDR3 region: CASSAGQGPSYEQYF. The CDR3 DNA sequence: TGTGCCAGCAGCGCGGGACAAGGCCCCTCCTACGAGCAGTACTTC.

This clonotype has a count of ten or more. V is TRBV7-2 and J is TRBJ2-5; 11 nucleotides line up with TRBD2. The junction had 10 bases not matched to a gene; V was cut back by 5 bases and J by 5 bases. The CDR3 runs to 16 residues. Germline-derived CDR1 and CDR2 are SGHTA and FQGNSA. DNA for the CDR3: TGTGCCAGCAGCCTCAGGACTAGCGGGCGCTGGGAGACCCAGTACTTC. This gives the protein CASSLRTSGRWETQYF. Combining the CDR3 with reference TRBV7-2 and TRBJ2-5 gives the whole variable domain GAGVSQSPSNKVTEKGKDVELRCDPISGHTALYWYRQSLGQGLEFLIYFQGNSAPDKSGLPSDRFSAERTGGSVSTLTIQRTQQEDSAVYLCASSLRTSGRWETQYFGPGTRLLVL.

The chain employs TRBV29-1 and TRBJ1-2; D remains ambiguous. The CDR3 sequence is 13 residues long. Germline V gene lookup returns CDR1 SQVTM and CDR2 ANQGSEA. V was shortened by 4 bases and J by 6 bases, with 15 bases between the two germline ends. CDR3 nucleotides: TGCAGCGTTGCGATTCGGGCCGGGGATGGCTACACCTTC. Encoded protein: CSVAIRAGDGYTF.

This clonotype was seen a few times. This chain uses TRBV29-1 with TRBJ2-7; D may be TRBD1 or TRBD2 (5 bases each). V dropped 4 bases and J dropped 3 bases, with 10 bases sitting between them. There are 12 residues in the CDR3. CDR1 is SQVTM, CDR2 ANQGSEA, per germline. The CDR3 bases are TGCAGCGTTGCGGGGCCGAGCTACGAGCAGTACTTC. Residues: CSVAGPSYEQYF.

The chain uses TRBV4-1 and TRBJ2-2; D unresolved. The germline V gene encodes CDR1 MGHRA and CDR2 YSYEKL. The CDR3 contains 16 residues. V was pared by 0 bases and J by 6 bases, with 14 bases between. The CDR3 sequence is CASSQEVFLVAGELFF. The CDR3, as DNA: TGCGCCAGCAGCCAAGAAGTGTTTTTGGTTGCCGGGGAGCTGTTTTTT.

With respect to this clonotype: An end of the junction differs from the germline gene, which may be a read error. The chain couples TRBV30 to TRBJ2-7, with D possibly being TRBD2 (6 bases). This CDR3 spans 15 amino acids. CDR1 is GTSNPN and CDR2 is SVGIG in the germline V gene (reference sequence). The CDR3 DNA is TGTGCCTGGAGTCCCCCCGGGGGACCGGCGAGGGAGCATTACTTC. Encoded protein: CAWSPPGGPAREHYF.

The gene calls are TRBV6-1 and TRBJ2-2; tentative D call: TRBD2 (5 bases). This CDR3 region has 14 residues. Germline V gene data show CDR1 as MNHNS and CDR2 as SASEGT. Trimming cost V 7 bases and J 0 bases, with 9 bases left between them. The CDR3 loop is CASTYSANTGELFF. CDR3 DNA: TGTGCCAGCACGTATAGCGCGAACACCGGGGAGCTGTTTTTT.

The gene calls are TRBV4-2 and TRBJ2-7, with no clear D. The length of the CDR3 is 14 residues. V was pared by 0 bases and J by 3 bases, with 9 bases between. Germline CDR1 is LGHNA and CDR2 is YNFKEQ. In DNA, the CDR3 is TGTGCCAGCAGCCAAGATTCGGGCCGCTACGAGCAGTACTTC. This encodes CASSQDSGRYEQYF.

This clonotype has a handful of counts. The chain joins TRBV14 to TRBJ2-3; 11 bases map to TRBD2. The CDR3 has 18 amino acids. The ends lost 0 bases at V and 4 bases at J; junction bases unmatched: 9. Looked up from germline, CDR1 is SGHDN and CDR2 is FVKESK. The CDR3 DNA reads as TGTGCCAGCAGCCAAGAATTCAGACTAGCGGGAAGGTCAGATACGCAGTATTTT. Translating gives CASSQEFRLAGRSDTQYF.

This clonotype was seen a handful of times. CDR3 in amino acids: CSVDGAQRAEAFF. The CDR3 DNA follows: TGCAGCGTTGATGGGGCCCAGCGGGCTGAAGCTTTCTTT. The chain is built from TRBV29-1 and TRBJ1-1, with D perhaps matching TRBD1 (5 bases). Germline CDR1 and CDR2: SQVTM and ANQGSEA. The CDR3 contains 13 residues. Between the trimmed V and J ends, which lost 3 bases and 6 bases, there was a span of 14 bases.

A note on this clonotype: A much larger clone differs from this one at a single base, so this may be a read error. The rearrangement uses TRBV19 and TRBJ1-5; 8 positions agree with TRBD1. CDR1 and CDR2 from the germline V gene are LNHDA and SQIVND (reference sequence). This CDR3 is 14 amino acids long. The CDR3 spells CARTQGGSNQPRHF. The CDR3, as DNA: TGTGCCAGAACACAGGGGGGAAGCAATCAGCCCCGGCATTTT.

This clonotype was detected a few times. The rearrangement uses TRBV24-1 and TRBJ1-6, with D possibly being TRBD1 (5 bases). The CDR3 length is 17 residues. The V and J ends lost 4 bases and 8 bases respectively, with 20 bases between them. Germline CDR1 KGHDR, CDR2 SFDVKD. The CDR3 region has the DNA TGTGCCACCAGTGACGTCAGGGTGACCTGCCTTTATTCACCCCTCCACTTT. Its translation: CATSDVRVTCLYSPLHF.

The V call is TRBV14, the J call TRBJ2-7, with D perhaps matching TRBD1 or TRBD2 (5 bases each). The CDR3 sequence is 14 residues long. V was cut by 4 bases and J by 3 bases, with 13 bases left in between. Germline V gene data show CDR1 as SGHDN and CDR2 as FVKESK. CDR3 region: CASSLNWDHYEQYF. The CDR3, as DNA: TGTGCCAGCAGCCTGAACTGGGACCACTACGAGCAGTACTTC.

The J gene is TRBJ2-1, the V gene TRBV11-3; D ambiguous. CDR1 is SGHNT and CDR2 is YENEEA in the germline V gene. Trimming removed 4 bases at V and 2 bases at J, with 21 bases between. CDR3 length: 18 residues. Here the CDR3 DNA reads TGTGCCAGCAGCTCCGGGTCCAGAGGCGAGGCGACCTACAATGAGCAGTTCTTC. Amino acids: CASSSGSRGEATYNEQFF.

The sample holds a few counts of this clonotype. Here the CDR3 DNA reads TGTGCCAGCAGTTACCCCCGAGAGAGAGTGGCCGGGGAGCTGTTTTTT. It codes for CASSYPRERVAGELFF. The chain combines TRBV6-9 with TRBJ2-2; D is undetermined. V lost 3 bases to trimming and J lost 6 bases, with 17 bases between them. Germline assignment: CDR1 MNHGY and CDR2 SVAAGI. The CDR3 has 16 residues.

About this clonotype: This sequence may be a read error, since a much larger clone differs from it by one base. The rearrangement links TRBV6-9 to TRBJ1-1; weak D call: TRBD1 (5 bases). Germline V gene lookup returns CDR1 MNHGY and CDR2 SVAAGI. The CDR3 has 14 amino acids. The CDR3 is CASSYQSSGTGAFF. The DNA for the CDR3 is TGTGCCAGCAGTTACCAATCCTCGGGGACTGGAGCTTTCTTT.

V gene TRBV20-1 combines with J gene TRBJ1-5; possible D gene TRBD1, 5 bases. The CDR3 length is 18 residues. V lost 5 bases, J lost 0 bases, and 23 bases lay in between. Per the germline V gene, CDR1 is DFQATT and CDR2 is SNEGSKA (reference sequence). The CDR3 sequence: CSAWGGSGNLYSNQPQHF. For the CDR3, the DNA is TGCAGTGCTTGGGGGGGGTCTGGAAACCTCTATAGCAATCAGCCCCAGCATTTT.

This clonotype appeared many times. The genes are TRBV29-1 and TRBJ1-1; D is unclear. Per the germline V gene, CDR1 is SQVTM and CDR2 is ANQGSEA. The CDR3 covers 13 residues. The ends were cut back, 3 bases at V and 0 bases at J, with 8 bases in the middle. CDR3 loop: CSVEVSMNTEAFF. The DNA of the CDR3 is TGCAGCGTTGAGGTTTCGATGAACACTGAAGCTTTCTTT.

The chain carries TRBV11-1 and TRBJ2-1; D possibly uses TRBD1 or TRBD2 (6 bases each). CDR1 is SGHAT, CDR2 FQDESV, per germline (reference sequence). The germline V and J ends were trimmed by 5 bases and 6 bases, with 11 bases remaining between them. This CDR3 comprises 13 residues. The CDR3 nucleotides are TGTGCCAGCAGCCGTAGGGGGGCCAATGAGCAGTTCTTC. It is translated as CASSRRGANEQFF. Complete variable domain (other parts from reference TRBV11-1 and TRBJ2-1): EAEVAQSPRYKITEKSQAVAFWCDPISGHATLYWYRQILGQGPELLVQFQDESVVDDSQLPKDRFSAERLKGVDSTLKIQPAELGDSAMYLCASSRRGANEQFFGPGTRLTVL.

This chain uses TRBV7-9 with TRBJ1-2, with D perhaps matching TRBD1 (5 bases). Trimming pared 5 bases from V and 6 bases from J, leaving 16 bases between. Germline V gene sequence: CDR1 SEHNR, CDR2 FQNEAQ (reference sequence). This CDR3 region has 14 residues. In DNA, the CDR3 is TGTGCCAGCAGCACAGACAGTTTACCCAATGGCTACACCTTC. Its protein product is CASSTDSLPNGYTF.